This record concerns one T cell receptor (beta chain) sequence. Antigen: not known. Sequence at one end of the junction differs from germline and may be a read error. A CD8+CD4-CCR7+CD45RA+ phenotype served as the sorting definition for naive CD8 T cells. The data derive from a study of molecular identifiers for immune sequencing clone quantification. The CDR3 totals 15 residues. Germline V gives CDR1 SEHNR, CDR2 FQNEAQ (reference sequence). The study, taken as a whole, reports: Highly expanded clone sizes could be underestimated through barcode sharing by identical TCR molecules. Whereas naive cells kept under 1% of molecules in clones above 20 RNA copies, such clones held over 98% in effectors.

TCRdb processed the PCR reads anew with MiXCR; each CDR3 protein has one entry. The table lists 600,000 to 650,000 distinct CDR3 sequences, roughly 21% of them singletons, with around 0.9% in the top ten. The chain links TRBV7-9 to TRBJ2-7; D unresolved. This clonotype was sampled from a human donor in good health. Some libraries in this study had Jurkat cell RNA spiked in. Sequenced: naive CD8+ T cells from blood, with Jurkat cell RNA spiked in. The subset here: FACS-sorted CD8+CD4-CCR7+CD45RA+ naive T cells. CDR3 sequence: CASSLGDLGSYEQCF. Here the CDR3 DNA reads TGTGCCAGCAGCTTAGGTGACCTTGGCTCCTACGAGCAGTGCTTC.